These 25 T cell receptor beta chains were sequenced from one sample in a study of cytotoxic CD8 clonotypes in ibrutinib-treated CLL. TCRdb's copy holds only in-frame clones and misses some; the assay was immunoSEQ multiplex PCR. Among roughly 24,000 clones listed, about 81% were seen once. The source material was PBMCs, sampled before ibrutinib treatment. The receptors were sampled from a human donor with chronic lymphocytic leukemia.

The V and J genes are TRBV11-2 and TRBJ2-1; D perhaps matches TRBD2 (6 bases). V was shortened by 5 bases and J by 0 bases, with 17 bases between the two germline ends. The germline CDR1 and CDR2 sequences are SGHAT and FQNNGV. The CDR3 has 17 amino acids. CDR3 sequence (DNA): TGTGCCAGCAGCACCGCTAGCGAATACCACTCCTACAATGAGCAGTTCTTC. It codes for CASSTASEYHSYNEQFF.

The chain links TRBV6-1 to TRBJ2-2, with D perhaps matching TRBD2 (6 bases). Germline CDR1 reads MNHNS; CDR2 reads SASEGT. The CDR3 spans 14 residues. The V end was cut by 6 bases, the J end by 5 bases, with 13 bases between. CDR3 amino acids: CASSYWGVTGELFF. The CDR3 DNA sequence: TGTGCCAGCAGCTACTGGGGGGTTACCGGGGAGCTGTTTTTT.

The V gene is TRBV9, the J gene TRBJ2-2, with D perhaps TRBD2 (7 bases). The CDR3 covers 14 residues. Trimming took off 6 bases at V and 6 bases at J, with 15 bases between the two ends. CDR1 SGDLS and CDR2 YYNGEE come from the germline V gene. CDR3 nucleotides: TGTGCCAGCACCAAGGGGGGGACCCCCGGGGAGCTGTTTTTT. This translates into CASTKGGTPGELFF.

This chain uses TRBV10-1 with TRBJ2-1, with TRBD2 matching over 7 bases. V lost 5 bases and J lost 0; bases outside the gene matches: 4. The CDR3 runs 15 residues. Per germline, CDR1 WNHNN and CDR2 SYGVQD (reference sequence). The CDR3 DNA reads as TGCGCCAGCAGTCGTGGCGGGAGCTCCTACAATGAGCAGTTCTTC. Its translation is CASSRGGSSYNEQFF.

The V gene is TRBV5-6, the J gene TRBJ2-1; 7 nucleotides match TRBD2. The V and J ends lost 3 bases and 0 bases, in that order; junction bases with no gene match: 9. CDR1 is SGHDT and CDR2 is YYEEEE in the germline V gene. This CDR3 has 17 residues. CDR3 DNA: TGTGCCAGCAGCTCGGACTTGCTAGCGGCCTCCTACAATGAGCAGTTCTTC. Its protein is CASSSDLLAASYNEQFF.

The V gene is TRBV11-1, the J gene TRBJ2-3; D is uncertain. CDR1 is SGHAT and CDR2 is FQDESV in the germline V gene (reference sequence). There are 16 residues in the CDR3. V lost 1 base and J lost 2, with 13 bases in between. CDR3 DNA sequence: TGTGCCAGCAGCTTAGTTTCGGGCCTTTCCACAGATACGCAGTATTTT. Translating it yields CASSLVSGLSTDTQYF. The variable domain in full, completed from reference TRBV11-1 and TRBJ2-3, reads EAEVAQSPRYKITEKSQAVAFWCDPISGHATLYWYRQILGQGPELLVQFQDESVVDDSQLPKDRFSAERLKGVDSTLKIQPAELGDSAMYLCASSLVSGLSTDTQYFGPGTRLTVL.

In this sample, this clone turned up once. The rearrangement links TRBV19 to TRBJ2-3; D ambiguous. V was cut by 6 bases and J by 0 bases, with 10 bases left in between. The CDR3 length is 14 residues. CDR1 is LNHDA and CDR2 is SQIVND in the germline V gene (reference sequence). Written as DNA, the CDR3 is TGTGCCAGTAGGTCGAAGATAAGCACAGATACGCAGTATTTT. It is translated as CASRSKISTDTQYF.

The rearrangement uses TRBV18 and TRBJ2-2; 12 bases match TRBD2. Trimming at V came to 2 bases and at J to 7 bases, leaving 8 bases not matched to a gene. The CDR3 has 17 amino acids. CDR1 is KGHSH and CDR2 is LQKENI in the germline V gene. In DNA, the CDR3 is TGTGCCAGCTCACCATTTTTGACTAGCGGGAGTGGCGGGGAGCTGTTTTTT. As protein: CASSPFLTSGSGGELFF.

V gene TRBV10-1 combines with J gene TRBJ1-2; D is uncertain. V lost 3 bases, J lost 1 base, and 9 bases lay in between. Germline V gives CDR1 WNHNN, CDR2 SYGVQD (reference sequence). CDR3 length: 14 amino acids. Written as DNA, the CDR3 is TGCGCCAGCAGTGATGGGATTAGTAACTATGGCTACACCTTC. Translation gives CASSDGISNYGYTF.

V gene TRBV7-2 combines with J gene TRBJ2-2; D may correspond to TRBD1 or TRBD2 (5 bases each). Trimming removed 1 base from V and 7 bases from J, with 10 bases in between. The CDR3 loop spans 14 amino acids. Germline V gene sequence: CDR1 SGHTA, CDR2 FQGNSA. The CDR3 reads CASSLGGALGELFF. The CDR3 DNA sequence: TGTGCCAGCAGCTTAGGAGGGGCCCTCGGGGAGCTGTTTTTT.

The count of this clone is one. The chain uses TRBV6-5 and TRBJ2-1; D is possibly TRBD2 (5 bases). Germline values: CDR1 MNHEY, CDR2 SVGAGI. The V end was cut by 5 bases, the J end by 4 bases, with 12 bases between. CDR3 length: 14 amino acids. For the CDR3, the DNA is TGTGCCAGCAGTCCACGAGGACTGTACAATGAGCAGTTCTTC. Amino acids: CASSPRGLYNEQFF.

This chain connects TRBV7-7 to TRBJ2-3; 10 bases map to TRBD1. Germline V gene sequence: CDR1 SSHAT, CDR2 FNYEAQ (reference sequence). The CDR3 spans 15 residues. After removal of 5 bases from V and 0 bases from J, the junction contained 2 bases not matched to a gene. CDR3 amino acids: CASSPGQGSTDTQYF. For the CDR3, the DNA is TGTGCCAGCAGCCCGGGACAGGGGAGCACAGATACGCAGTATTTT.

CDR3 protein: CASSVGTEAKNIQYF. CDR3 sequence (DNA): TGTGCCAGCAGCGTAGGGACAGAAGCCAAAAACATTCAGTACTTC. V gene TRBV9 combines with J gene TRBJ2-4; possibly TRBD1 for D (6 bases). The length of the CDR3 is 15 residues. V was clipped by 0 bases and J by 0 bases, with 7 bases between them. Germline lookup yields CDR1 SGDLS and CDR2 YYNGEE.

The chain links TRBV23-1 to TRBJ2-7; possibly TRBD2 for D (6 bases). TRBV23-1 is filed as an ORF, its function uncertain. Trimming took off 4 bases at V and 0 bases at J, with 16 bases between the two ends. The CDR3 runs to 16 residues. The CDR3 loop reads CASSPSSVGGSYEQYF. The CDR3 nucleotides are TGCGCCAGCAGTCCTTCGAGCGTCGGGGGCTCCTACGAGCAGTACTTC.

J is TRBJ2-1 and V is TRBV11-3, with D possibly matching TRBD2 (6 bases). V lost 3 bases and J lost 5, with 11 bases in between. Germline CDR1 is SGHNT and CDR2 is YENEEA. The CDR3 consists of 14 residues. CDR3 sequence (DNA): TGTGCCAGCAGCTTGGAGGGTTCCCACAATGAGCAGTTCTTC. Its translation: CASSLEGSHNEQFF.

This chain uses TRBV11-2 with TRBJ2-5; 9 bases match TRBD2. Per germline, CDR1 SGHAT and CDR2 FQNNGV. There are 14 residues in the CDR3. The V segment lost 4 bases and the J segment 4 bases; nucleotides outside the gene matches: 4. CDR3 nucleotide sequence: TGTGCCAGCAGCTCGGGACTAGCAGGAGAGACCCAGTACTTC. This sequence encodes CASSSGLAGETQYF.

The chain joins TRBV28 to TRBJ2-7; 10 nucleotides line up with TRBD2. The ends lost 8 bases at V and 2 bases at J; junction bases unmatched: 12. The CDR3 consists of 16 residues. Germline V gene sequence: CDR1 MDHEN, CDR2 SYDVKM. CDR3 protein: CASRGRRGTSAYEQYF. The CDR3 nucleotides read TGTGCCAGCCGTGGACGGCGGGGGACTAGCGCCTACGAGCAGTACTTC.

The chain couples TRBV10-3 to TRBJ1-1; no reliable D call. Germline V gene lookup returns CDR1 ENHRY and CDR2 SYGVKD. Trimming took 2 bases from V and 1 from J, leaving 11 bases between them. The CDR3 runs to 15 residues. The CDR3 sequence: CAISEPRDGNTEAFF. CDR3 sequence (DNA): TGTGCCATCAGTGAGCCTCGAGACGGGAACACTGAAGCTTTCTTT.

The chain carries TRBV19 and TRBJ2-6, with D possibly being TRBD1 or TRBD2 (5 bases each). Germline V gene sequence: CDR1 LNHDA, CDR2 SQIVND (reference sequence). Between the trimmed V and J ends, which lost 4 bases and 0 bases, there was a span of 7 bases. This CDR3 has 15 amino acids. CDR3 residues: CASSRDGSGANVLTF. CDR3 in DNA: TGTGCCAGTAGTAGGGACGGCTCTGGGGCCAACGTCCTGACTTTC.

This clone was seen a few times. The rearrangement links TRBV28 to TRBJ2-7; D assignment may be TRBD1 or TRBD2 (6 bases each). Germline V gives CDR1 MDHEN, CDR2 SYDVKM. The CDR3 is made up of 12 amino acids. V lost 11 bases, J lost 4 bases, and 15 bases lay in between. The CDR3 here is CAGGQKGYEQYF. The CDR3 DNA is TGTGCCGGGGGGCAAAAGGGGTACGAGCAGTACTTC.

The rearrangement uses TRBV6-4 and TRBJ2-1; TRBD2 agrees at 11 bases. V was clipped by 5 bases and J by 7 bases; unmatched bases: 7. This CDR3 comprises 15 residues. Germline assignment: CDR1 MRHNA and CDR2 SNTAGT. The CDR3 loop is CASSSSSGRFNEQFF. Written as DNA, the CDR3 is TGTGCCAGCAGTTCCTCTAGCGGGAGGTTTAATGAGCAGTTCTTC.

Here the CDR3 reads CASSLDSGRTPPYF. CDR3 DNA sequence: TGTGCCAGCAGCTTAGATAGCGGGAGAACTCCCCCCTACTTC. The V and J genes are TRBV7-2 and TRBJ2-7; 9 nucleotides match TRBD2. Per the germline V gene, CDR1 is SGHTA and CDR2 is FQGNSA. J lost 13 bases, V lost 1 base, and 11 bases had no gene match. The CDR3 consists of 14 residues.

The CDR3 reads CASSLGVAKQQETQYF. The CDR3 bases are TGTGCCAGCAGCTTAGGAGTGGCCAAACAACAAGAGACCCAGTACTTC. The chain uses TRBV7-7 and TRBJ2-5; D call uncertain. V was shortened by 1 base and J by 2 bases, with 14 bases between the two germline ends. The CDR3 extends over 16 amino acids. In germline, CDR1 is SSHAT, CDR2 FNYEAQ (reference sequence).

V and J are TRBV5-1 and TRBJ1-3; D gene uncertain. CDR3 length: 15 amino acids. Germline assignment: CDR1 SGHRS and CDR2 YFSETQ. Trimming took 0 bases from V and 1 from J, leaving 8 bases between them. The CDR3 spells CASSLGQTSGNTIYF. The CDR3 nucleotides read TGCGCCAGCAGCTTGGGACAAACATCTGGAAACACCATATATTTT.

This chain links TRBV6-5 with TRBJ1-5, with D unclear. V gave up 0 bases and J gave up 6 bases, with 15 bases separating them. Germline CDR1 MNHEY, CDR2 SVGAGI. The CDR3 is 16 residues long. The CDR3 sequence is CASSYSSSRGGQPQHF. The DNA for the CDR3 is TGTGCCAGCAGTTACTCGTCCTCACGCGGCGGTCAGCCCCAGCATTTT.